What follows are 30 T cell receptor beta chains derived from one specimen sequenced in a study of blood T cell repertoires in COVID-19. Profiled with immunoSEQ multiplex PCR; TCRdb holds only in-frame clones, not every one. The sample shows about 80,000 clones, approximately 80% of them seen only once. The specimen was peripheral blood. Every receptor here comes from a man older than 75 with acute or convalescent COVID-19.

J is TRBJ2-3 and V is TRBV18, with D unclear. V shed 1 base and J shed 5 bases, with 4 bases lying between them. Germline CDR1 and CDR2: KGHSH and LQKENI. The CDR3 runs to 12 residues. The chain's CDR3 is CASSPLIDTQYF. CDR3 DNA: TGTGCCAGCTCACCACTCATAGATACGCAGTATTTT.

The V and J genes are TRBV18 and TRBJ1-3; D is unresolved. Germline CDR1 and CDR2: KGHSH and LQKENI. This CDR3 has 14 residues. V lost 3 bases, J lost 0 bases, and 6 bases lay in between. This CDR3 reads CASSPGDSGNTIYF. The CDR3 bases are TGTGCCAGCTCACCGGGCGACTCTGGAAACACCATATATTTT.

Only a few counts were recorded for this clone. The V call is TRBV4-1, the J call TRBJ1-3; TRBD1 aligns across 8 bases. V lost 0 bases and J lost 3; bases outside the gene matches: 4. Germline V gene sequence: CDR1 MGHRA, CDR2 YSYEKL. The CDR3 length is 16 residues. CDR3 sequence: CASSQDAGGYGNTIYF. The DNA of the CDR3 is TGCGCCAGCAGCCAAGATGCAGGGGGCTATGGAAACACCATATATTTT.

The chain recombines TRBV27 with TRBJ1-2, with 8 bases aligning to TRBD1. V lost 5 bases and J lost 5; bases outside the gene matches: 13. Germline V gene sequence: CDR1 MNHEY, CDR2 SMNVEV (reference sequence). The length of the CDR3 is 16 residues. The CDR3 nucleotides are TGTGCCAGCAGTCCAACCACCGCGGACAGGGTTTATGGCTACACCTTC. It translates to CASSPTTADRVYGYTF.

This sequence joins TRBV18 and TRBJ1-5, with a tentative D call TRBD1 (6 bases). Germline assignment: CDR1 KGHSH and CDR2 LQKENI. The CDR3 spans 19 residues. The V end was cut by 4 bases, the J end by 0 bases, with 22 bases between. The CDR3 sequence: CASSHRDTRARHSNQPQHF. CDR3 sequence (DNA): TGTGCCAGCTCACACCGGGACACTAGGGCAAGGCATAGCAATCAGCCCCAGCATTTT.

This rearrangement joins TRBV5-6 to TRBJ1-2; 10 bases match TRBD1. Germline CDR1 and CDR2: SGHDT and YYEEEE. This CDR3 region has 14 residues. V was clipped by 4 bases and J by 3 bases; unmatched bases: 3. This chain's CDR3 is CASSPGQGDYGYTF. In nucleotides, the CDR3 is TGTGCCAGCAGCCCCGGACAGGGGGACTATGGCTACACCTTC. Full variable domain (rest looked up from reference TRBV5-6 and TRBJ1-2): DAGVTQSPTHLIKTRGQQVTLRCSPKSGHDTVSWYQQALGQGPQFIFQYYEEEERQRGNFPDRFSGHQFPNYSSELNVNALLLGDSALYLCASSPGQGDYGYTFGSGTRLTVV.

The chain uses TRBV19 and TRBJ1-1; possibly TRBD1 for D (5 bases). CDR3 size: 14 residues. Trimming cost V 4 bases and J 0 bases, with 9 bases left between them. Germline CDR1 LNHDA, CDR2 SQIVND (reference sequence). In DNA, the CDR3 is TGTGCCAGTAGTAGGGAGGGGATGAACACTGAAGCTTTCTTT. Translating it yields CASSREGMNTEAFF. The full variable domain, its missing parts supplied by reference TRBV19 and TRBJ1-1, is DGGITQSPKYLFRKEGQNVTLSCEQNLNHDAMYWYRQDPGQGLRLIYYSQIVNDFQKGDIAEGYSVSREKKESFPLTVTSAQKNPTAFYLCASSREGMNTEAFFGQGTRLTVV.

This sequence joins TRBV14 and TRBJ1-2; TRBD1 agrees at 8 bases. V gave up 4 bases and J gave up 6 bases; unmatched junction bases: 7. CDR1 SGHDN and CDR2 FVKESK come from the germline V gene. CDR3 size: 14 residues. In nucleotides, the CDR3 is TGTGCCAGCAGCCGGTTCACAGGGGGAGATGGCTACACCTTC. Translated, it gives CASSRFTGGDGYTF.

This clone was counted only a few times. CDR3 DNA sequence: TGTGCCAGCAGTCCAGGACAGGGGGCGATCACTGAAGCTTTCTTT. The encoded protein is CASSPGQGAITEAFF. The chain joins TRBV6-5 to TRBJ1-1, with TRBD1 matching 11 bases. CDR1 and CDR2 from the germline V gene are MNHEY and SVGAGI. The CDR3 consists of 15 residues. Trimming took 5 bases from V and 4 from J; bases not matched to a gene: 6.

This clone has ten or more counts. The rearrangement links TRBV9 to TRBJ2-7; 10 positions match TRBD2. The CDR3 is 15 amino acids. Germline V gene lookup returns CDR1 SGDLS and CDR2 YYNGEE. V was pared by 0 bases and J by 4 bases, with 4 bases of the junction left unmatched. The DNA of the CDR3 is TGTGCCAGCAGCGTAGTGCTAGCGGGGGCTTACGAGCAGTACTTC. Its translation is CASSVVLAGAYEQYF.

The chain combines TRBV5-6 with TRBJ1-1; possibly TRBD1 for D (6 bases). Trimming cost V 4 bases and J 0 bases, with 7 bases left between them. This CDR3 comprises 13 residues. Per the germline V gene, CDR1 is SGHDT and CDR2 is YYEEEE. Written as DNA, the CDR3 is TGTGCCAGCAGCGAGGGGGTGAACACTGAAGCTTTCTTT. It encodes CASSEGVNTEAFF.

This clone was counted once. This chain links TRBV9 with TRBJ1-4, with a possible D match to TRBD1 (6 bases). CDR3 length: 15 residues. Trimming cost V 2 bases and J 4 bases, with 12 bases left between them. CDR1 and CDR2 (germline): SGDLS, YYNGEE. The CDR3 loop is CASSVWGQGNEKLFF. In nucleotides, the CDR3 is TGTGCCAGCAGCGTCTGGGGGCAAGGTAATGAAAAACTGTTTTTT. Full variable domain (outside the CDR3, taken from reference TRBV9 and TRBJ1-4): DSGVTQTPKHLITATGQRVTLRCSPRSGDLSVYWYQQSLDQGLQFLIQYYNGEERAKGNILERFSAQQFPDLHSELNLSSLELGDSALYFCASSVWGQGNEKLFFGSGTQLSVL.

This CDR3 reads CATSGRQAPTGELFF. DNA of the CDR3: TGTGCCACCAGCGGGCGACAGGCCCCCACCGGGGAGCTGTTTTTT. The V and J genes are TRBV15 and TRBJ2-2, with a possible D match to TRBD1 (6 bases). CDR3 length: 15 amino acids. The V gene's germline CDR1 is LNHNV and CDR2 YYDKDF (reference sequence). V was trimmed by 5 bases and J by 4 bases, leaving 14 bases between them.

V is TRBV19 and J is TRBJ1-1, with 7 nucleotides matching TRBD1. Trimming removed 3 bases from V and 2 bases from J; junction bases left unmatched: 3. Per the germline V gene, CDR1 is LNHDA and CDR2 is SQIVND (reference sequence). This CDR3 has 14 residues. The CDR3 sequence is CASSIDRVNTEAFF. The CDR3 DNA sequence: TGTGCCAGTAGTATCGACAGGGTTAACACTGAAGCTTTCTTT.

This chain connects TRBV19 to TRBJ1-1; D is possibly TRBD1 (5 bases). The V end was cut by 5 bases, the J end by 1 base, with 17 bases between. CDR1 is LNHDA, CDR2 SQIVND, per germline (reference sequence). The CDR3 covers 16 residues. CDR3 sequence (DNA): TGTGCCAGTAGTTCCCATCGACAGAACCCGAACACTGAAGCTTTCTTT. As protein: CASSSHRQNPNTEAFF.

The V gene is TRBV2, the J gene TRBJ1-5; D is perhaps TRBD1 (6 bases). Trimming left V 9 bases short and J 6 bases short, with 15 bases between. CDR3 length: 13 residues. Germline loops: CDR1 SNHLY, CDR2 FYNNEI. CDR3 sequence reads: CASLGGMGQPQHF. CDR3 nucleotides: TGTGCCAGTCTAGGGGGTATGGGTCAGCCCCAGCATTTT.

The chain recombines TRBV5-1 with TRBJ1-5; D gene uncertain. Germline V gene lookup returns CDR1 SGHRS and CDR2 YFSETQ. The V end was cut by 0 bases, the J end by 4 bases, with 8 bases between. This CDR3 comprises 14 residues. The CDR3 here is CASSLEPGNQPQHF. CDR3 nucleotides: TGCGCCAGCAGCTTGGAACCCGGTAATCAGCCCCAGCATTTT.

The chain carries TRBV9 and TRBJ2-2, with 12 nucleotides matching TRBD1. The trim removed 3 bases at V and 6 bases at J, leaving 9 bases unmatched. CDR1 SGDLS and CDR2 YYNGEE come from the germline V gene. The CDR3 has 17 amino acids. The CDR3 sequence is CASSAELGTGGAGELFF. The CDR3, as DNA: TGTGCCAGCAGCGCCGAACTGGGGACAGGGGGCGCCGGGGAGCTGTTTTTT.

This clone was seen more than once but under ten times. The genes are TRBV7-2 and TRBJ2-7; 9 nucleotides match TRBD2. The CDR3 extends over 19 amino acids. Germline-derived CDR1 and CDR2 are SGHTA and FQGNSA. J lost 2 bases, V lost 1 base, and 15 bases had no gene match. DNA for the CDR3: TGTGCCAGCAGCTTAGAGTTCGGTATAAGCGGGGGGCCACCCTACGAGCAGTACTTC. This sequence encodes CASSLEFGISGGPPYEQYF.

This clone was picked up a small number of times. The rearrangement links TRBV29-1 to TRBJ1-1; D is perhaps TRBD1 (6 bases). Germline V gene sequence: CDR1 SQVTM, CDR2 ANQGSEA. Trimming took 4 bases from V and 1 from J, leaving 10 bases between them. This CDR3 is built from 13 residues. CDR3 protein: CSVVGQPNTEAFF. In DNA form, the CDR3 reads TGCAGCGTTGTCGGACAGCCGAACACTGAAGCTTTCTTT.

The chain links TRBV3-1 (or the pseudogene TRBV3-2) to TRBJ1-1; the D gene is possibly TRBD1 (6 bases). The CDR3 consists of 17 residues. Per germline, CDR1 LGHDT and CDR2 YNNKEL (reference sequence). Between the trimmed V and J ends, which lost 0 bases and 0 bases, there was a span of 14 bases. Written as DNA, the CDR3 is TGTGCCAGCAGCCAAGATGCGGCAGGGGTCGTGAACACTGAAGCTTTCTTT. Translation gives CASSQDAAGVVNTEAFF.

This chain connects TRBV20-1 to TRBJ2-3; D unclear. Germline V gene lookup returns CDR1 DFQATT and CDR2 SNEGSKA (reference sequence). Trimming removed 1 base at V and 4 bases at J, with 3 bases between. The CDR3 covers 11 residues. This CDR3 is CSARGPDTQYF. Written as DNA, the CDR3 is TGCAGTGCTAGAGGGCCAGATACGCAGTATTTT.

V and J are TRBV2 and TRBJ2-1; maybe TRBD2 (6 bases). Germline V CDR1 and CDR2: SNHLY, FYNNEI. The CDR3 has 14 residues. Trimming stripped 2 bases from V and 4 bases from J, with 9 bases between. This chain's CDR3 is CASSEQGLYNEQFF. As DNA, the CDR3 is TGTGCCAGCAGTGAACAGGGACTTTACAATGAGCAGTTCTTC. The whole variable domain, filled in from reference TRBV2 and TRBJ2-1, reads EPEVTQTPSHQVTQMGQEVILRCVPISNHLYFYWYRQILGQKVEFLVSFYNNEISEKSEIFDDQFSVERPDGSNFTLKIRSTKLEDSAMYFCASSEQGLYNEQFFGPGTRLTVL.

This chain links TRBV2 with TRBJ1-2; the match to TRBD1 covers 8 bases. V trimming: 7 bases; J trimming: 1 base; junction bases outside the gene matches: 8. The CDR3 is made up of 15 amino acids. The germline V gene has CDR1 SNHLY and CDR2 FYNNEI. The CDR3: CASNSGQGGNYGYTF. In nucleotides, the CDR3 is TGTGCCAGCAACTCCGGACAGGGTGGTAACTATGGCTACACCTTC.

This clone was seen only a few times. The rearrangement uses TRBV19 and TRBJ1-5, with TRBD1 matching over 12 bases. With V trimmed by 5 bases and J by 4 bases, 9 bases remained unmatched. The CDR3 covers 17 residues. Germline V gene sequence: CDR1 LNHDA, CDR2 SQIVND (reference sequence). The CDR3 loop reads CASSGPGQGAGNQPQHF. In DNA form, the CDR3 reads TGTGCCAGTAGTGGCCCGGGACAGGGGGCGGGAAATCAGCCCCAGCATTTT.

The chain uses TRBV20-1 and TRBJ1-5; maybe TRBD1 (6 bases). V was trimmed by 3 bases and J by 0 bases, leaving 9 bases between them. The CDR3 consists of 14 residues. The germline V gene has CDR1 DFQATT and CDR2 SNEGSKA (reference sequence). This CDR3 reads CSASQGFSNQPQHF. DNA of the CDR3: TGCAGTGCTAGTCAGGGGTTTAGCAATCAGCCCCAGCATTTT.

The gene calls are TRBV11-2 and TRBJ2-6, with D uncertain. There are 20 residues in the CDR3. CDR1 SGHAT and CDR2 FQNNGV come from the germline V gene. Trimming took 0 bases from V and 1 from J, leaving 19 bases between them. In DNA form, the CDR3 reads TGTGCCAGCAGCTTAGATCACGTACAGCTGATCCAATCTGGGGCCAACGTCCTGACTTTC. It specifies CASSLDHVQLIQSGANVLTF.

V and J are TRBV19 and TRBJ2-1; maybe TRBD1 (6 bases). V lost 5 bases, J lost 15 bases, and 11 bases lay in between. CDR3 size: 10 residues. CDR1 and CDR2 from the germline V gene are LNHDA and SQIVND (reference sequence). The CDR3 protein is CASSQGILFF. CDR3 sequence (DNA): TGTGCCAGTAGTCAGGGGATCTTGTTCTTC.

V is TRBV13 and J is TRBJ1-6, with 9 nucleotides matching TRBD1. The CDR3 is made up of 16 amino acids. The germline gives CDR1 PRHDT, CDR2 FYEKMQ (reference sequence). V was clipped by 5 bases and J by 8 bases; unmatched bases: 10. CDR3 nucleotides: TGTGCCAGCAGCCCGCGACAGGGGGGTTATGATTCACCCCTCCACTTT. It yields the protein CASSPRQGGYDSPLHF.

The genes are TRBV27 and TRBJ2-7; a weak D match, TRBD1 (5 bases). Looked up from germline, CDR1 is MNHEY and CDR2 is SMNVEV (reference sequence). Trimming cost V 5 bases and J 2 bases, with 16 bases left between them. The CDR3 spans 15 residues. The CDR3 spells CASSHKTDWTYEQYF. CDR3 in DNA: TGTGCCAGCAGTCACAAGACAGACTGGACCTACGAGCAGTACTTC.